These 30 T cell receptor beta chains came from one sample sequenced in a study of T cells after posttransplantation cyclophosphamide. Repertoires were generated with immunoSEQ multiplex PCR, while TCRdb's copy carries only in-frame clones and drops some. The sample has 30,000 or so clones; 80% to 90% are singletons. The specimen sequenced was PBMCs. These receptors were obtained from a man in his forties or fifties.

V and J are TRBV21-1 and TRBJ2-7; TRBD2 is the table's D call and was not checked against the DNA. TRBV21-1 is given as a pseudogene. The CDR3 has 13 amino acids. In DNA, the CDR3 is TGTGCCAGCAGCAAAAGAAGCGTGCACGAGCAGTACTTC. Translated: CASSKRSVHEQYF.

CDR3 sequence: CATSWTGNNQPQHF. CDR3 DNA: TGTGCCACCAGCTGGACAGGGAACAATCAGCCCCAGCATTTT. The chain has TRBV15 and TRBJ1-5, with TRBD1 matching 8 bases. J gave up 3 bases and V 5 bases, and 3 bases lay outside the gene matches. Germline-derived CDR1 and CDR2 are LNHNV and YYDKDF (reference sequence). The CDR3 sequence is 14 residues long.

The chain couples TRBV7-2 to TRBJ2-7, with 9 bases identical to TRBD1. With 5 bases clipped from V and 7 bases from J, the junction kept 18 bases outside the gene matches. Looked up from germline, CDR1 is SGHTA and CDR2 is FQGNSA. CDR3 length equals 17 residues. The CDR3 region is CASSRGGLGTGLGEQYF. Written as DNA, the CDR3 is TGTGCCAGCAGCAGAGGGGGGTTAGGGACAGGGCTTGGGGAGCAGTACTTC.

About this clone: Other DNA sequences within the sample encode an identical CDR3. The V and J genes are TRBV4-1 and TRBJ2-7; 12 positions agree with TRBD2. V lost 7 bases to trimming and J lost 6 bases; unmatched junction nucleotides: 13. Germline V gene data show CDR1 as MGHRA and CDR2 as YSYEKL. This CDR3 is 16 amino acids long. CDR3 loop: CASTLEASGRGGEQYF. CDR3 nucleotides: TGCGCCAGCACGCTGGAGGCTAGCGGGAGGGGAGGCGAGCAGTACTTC.

This clone was recorded once. The chain employs TRBV7-2 and TRBJ1-2, with D maybe TRBD1 (6 bases). Germline lookup yields CDR1 SGHTA and CDR2 FQGNSA. Trimming removed 1 base from V and 1 base from J, with 13 bases in between. This CDR3 comprises 16 residues. The chain's CDR3 is CASSLGAGVLNYGYTF. Written as DNA, the CDR3 is TGTGCCAGCAGCTTAGGCGCAGGGGTACTTAACTATGGCTACACCTTC.

V and J are TRBV5-1 and TRBJ1-6; 7 positions agree with TRBD1. V lost 1 base, J lost 0 bases, and 16 bases stayed unmatched. Per the germline V gene, CDR1 is SGHRS and CDR2 is YFSETQ. This CDR3 has 21 residues. The DNA of the CDR3 is TGCGCCAGCAGCTTGCGGGCCGGGACAGCCACCAGGAGCTCCTATAATTCACCCCTCCACTTT. It codes for CASSLRAGTATRSSYNSPLHF.

This sequence joins TRBV4-1 and TRBJ1-2; D is unresolved. This CDR3 has 14 amino acids. Germline values: CDR1 MGHRA, CDR2 YSYEKL. The V gene lost 1 base and the J gene lost 2 bases, with 8 bases spanning the gap. As DNA, the CDR3 is TGCGCCAGCAGCCAAGTTGCGGGAAACTATGGCTACACCTTC. Residues: CASSQVAGNYGYTF.

The chain couples TRBV6-5 to TRBJ1-3, with D possibly matching TRBD1 (5 bases). The CDR3 is 16 residues long. From germline, CDR1 is MNHEY and CDR2 SVGAGI. Trimming shortened V by 8 bases and J by 3 bases, and 20 bases separated the two germline ends. The CDR3 bases are TGTGCCAGCGGTTTTCGGGGGACTCAGCGTGGAAACACCATATATTTT. It is translated as CASGFRGTQRGNTIYF.

The V and J genes are TRBV5-1 and TRBJ1-5; 9 bases match TRBD1. With V trimmed by 4 bases and J by 4 bases, 3 bases remained unmatched. The V gene's germline CDR1 is SGHRS and CDR2 YFSETQ. This CDR3 contains 14 residues. The CDR3 sequence: CASSAGTGNQPQHF. As DNA, the CDR3 is TGCGCCAGCAGCGCCGGGACAGGGAATCAGCCCCAGCATTTT. The full variable domain, its missing parts supplied by reference TRBV5-1 and TRBJ1-5, is KAGVTQTPRYLIKTRGQQVTLSCSPISGHRSVSWYQQTPGQGLQFLFEYFSETQRNKGNFPGRFSGRQFSNSRSEMNVSTLELGDSALYLCASSAGTGNQPQHFGDGTRLSIL.

This clone was seen once. The chain employs TRBV11-3 and TRBJ1-1; possible D gene TRBD1, 6 bases. V was clipped by 0 bases and J by 5 bases, with 10 bases between them. The CDR3 consists of 14 residues. Germline V lookup: CDR1 SGHNT, CDR2 YENEEA. CDR3 sequence: CASSLDRGATEAFF. CDR3 in DNA: TGTGCCAGCAGCTTAGACAGGGGCGCAACTGAAGCTTTCTTT.

This clone was counted once. The rearrangement links TRBV19 to TRBJ1-5; D may be TRBD1 (6 bases). The CDR3 totals 15 residues. V dropped 5 bases and J dropped 2 bases, with 13 bases sitting between them. Looked up from germline, CDR1 is LNHDA and CDR2 is SQIVND (reference sequence). The CDR3 bases are TGTGCCAGTAGTTCGGGGGGGGCTCGCAATCAGCCCCAGCATTTT. It is translated as CASSSGGARNQPQHF.

The chain has TRBV2 and TRBJ2-7; D uncertain. The length of the CDR3 is 13 residues. V lost 8 bases, J lost 2 bases, and 13 bases lay in between. CDR1 and CDR2 (germline): SNHLY, FYNNEI. This CDR3 reads CASALRSAYEQYF. CDR3 DNA: TGTGCCAGCGCCCTGAGGAGCGCCTACGAGCAGTACTTC. The full variable domain, rest sourced from reference TRBV2 and TRBJ2-7, is EPEVTQTPSHQVTQMGQEVILRCVPISNHLYFYWYRQILGQKVEFLVSFYNNEISEKSEIFDDQFSVERPDGSNFTLKIRSTKLEDSAMYFCASALRSAYEQYFGPGTRLTVT.

V gene TRBV4-3 combines with J gene TRBJ1-5, with 7 bases that match TRBD1. Germline CDR1 is LGHNA and CDR2 is YSLEER. The CDR3 extends over 16 amino acids. V shed 0 bases and J 4 bases; nucleotides not matched to a gene: 6. The CDR3 bases are TGCGCCAGCAGCCAAGATCCCGGGACAGCGAATCAGCCCCAGCATTTT. It codes for CASSQDPGTANQPQHF.

In the case of this clone: Mismatch with germline at one junction end may stem from a read error. The chain combines TRBV7-7 with TRBJ1-5; no firm D call. The CDR3 sequence is 13 residues long. The germline V gene encodes CDR1 SSHAT and CDR2 FNYEAQ (reference sequence). The CDR3 nucleotides read TGTGCTAGCAGCTTAGATCTTAATCAGCCCCAGCATTTT. Encoded protein: CASSLDLNQPQHF.

V is TRBV5-1 and J is TRBJ1-2; tentative D call: TRBD1 (6 bases). V lost 0 bases and J 8 bases, leaving 17 bases between the germline ends. CDR1 and CDR2 from the germline V gene are SGHRS and YFSETQ. The CDR3 totals 15 residues. The chain's CDR3 is CASSLEQGVVEGYTF. The CDR3 DNA reads TGCGCCAGCAGCTTGGAACAGGGAGTTGTTGAGGGCTACACCTTC.

V and J are TRBV4-2 and TRBJ2-1; D uncertain. Trimming shortened V by 4 bases and J by 0 bases, and 16 bases separated the two germline ends. CDR1 LGHNA and CDR2 YNFKEQ come from the germline V gene. CDR3 size: 17 residues. The CDR3 loop reads CASSPPAAKSSYNEQFF. DNA for the CDR3: TGTGCCAGCAGCCCCCCGGCGGCGAAGAGCTCCTACAATGAGCAGTTCTTC.

The chain uses TRBV18 and TRBJ1-1; tentatively, D is TRBD1 (5 bases). The CDR3 runs to 13 residues. Germline loops: CDR1 KGHSH, CDR2 LQKENI. Trimming left V 6 bases short and J 0 bases short, with 8 bases between. The CDR3: CASSGDLNTEAFF. CDR3 bases: TGTGCCAGCTCGGGGGACTTGAACACTGAAGCTTTCTTT.

The genes are TRBV6-1 and TRBJ1-4; unclear D gene. In germline, CDR1 is MNHNS, CDR2 SASEGT. The V end lost 8 bases, the J end lost 7 bases, and 11 bases lay between the germline ends. This CDR3 region has 12 residues. The CDR3 DNA follows: TGTGCCAGCGGGGAGTTTGGTGAAAAACTGTTTTTT. It translates to CASGEFGEKLFF.

This clone was counted between two and nine times. The CDR3 reads CATRPRPETHEQYF. The CDR3 bases are TGTGCCACCCGTCCGAGGCCAGAGACCCACGAGCAGTACTTC. The chain has TRBV27 and TRBJ2-7; D gene ambiguous. Germline V gene lookup returns CDR1 MNHEY and CDR2 SMNVEV (reference sequence). The CDR3 is made up of 14 amino acids. Trimming removed 10 bases from V and 5 bases from J, with 21 bases in between.

The chain carries TRBV5-4 and TRBJ2-5; a possible D gene is TRBD2 (5 bases). The CDR3 length is 14 residues. V was cut by 4 bases and J by 5 bases, with 15 bases left in between. Per the germline V gene, CDR1 is SGHNT and CDR2 is YYREEE (reference sequence). The CDR3 DNA reads as TGTGCCAGCAGCGATGACCCTAGCCGGGAGACCCAGTACTTC. As protein: CASSDDPSRETQYF.

The chain carries TRBV4-2 and TRBJ2-1, with TRBD2 matching 9 bases. Trimming at V came to 0 bases and at J to 7 bases, leaving 13 bases not matched to a gene. CDR1 LGHNA and CDR2 YNFKEQ come from the germline V gene. The CDR3 extends over 18 amino acids. Here the CDR3 DNA reads TGTGCCAGCAGCCAAGATCGGGGGAGCGGGGGGTTGGTAAATGAGCAGTTCTTC. Its translation: CASSQDRGSGGLVNEQFF.

V usage is TRBV11-2 and J usage is TRBJ1-1, with D perhaps matching TRBD1 (6 bases). The germline V and J ends were trimmed by 5 bases and 11 bases, with 15 bases remaining between them. The CDR3 loop spans 12 amino acids. The germline CDR1 and CDR2 sequences are SGHAT and FQNNGV. The CDR3 bases are TGTGCCAGCAGCCCGAGCGGGGGGCGGGCTTTCTTT. Its protein is CASSPSGGRAFF.

This clone occurred a few times. The chain combines TRBV5-4 with TRBJ1-1; 12 positions agree with TRBD1. The trim removed 5 bases at V and 5 bases at J, leaving 7 bases unmatched. This CDR3 spans 15 amino acids. CDR1 is SGHNT and CDR2 is YYREEE in the germline V gene (reference sequence). The CDR3 sequence: CASRSPGQGATEAFF. The CDR3 nucleotides are TGTGCCAGCAGATCACCGGGACAGGGGGCTACTGAAGCTTTCTTT.

CDR3 amino acids: CASSPQLKGAGNEQFF. The CDR3 coding sequence is TGTGCCAGCAGCCCACAACTAAAAGGAGCGGGGAATGAGCAGTTCTTC. This rearrangement joins TRBV7-2 to TRBJ2-1; 7 nucleotides align to TRBD2. This CDR3 spans 16 amino acids. CDR1 and CDR2 (germline): SGHTA, FQGNSA. V was clipped by 5 bases and J by 7 bases; unmatched bases: 14.

Only a few counts were recorded for this clone. The chain carries TRBV4-1 and TRBJ1-4; no firm D call. Germline V gene data show CDR1 as MGHRA and CDR2 as YSYEKL. The CDR3 has 16 amino acids. V shed 4 bases and J shed 7 bases, with 19 bases lying between them. DNA of the CDR3: TGCGCCAGCAGCCTAAGTGTGTGGGGAGTGGGTGAAAAACTGTTTTTT. This encodes CASSLSVWGVGEKLFF.

The chain recombines TRBV19 with TRBJ2-1, with 8 nucleotides matching TRBD2. In germline, CDR1 is LNHDA, CDR2 SQIVND (reference sequence). V was pared by 4 bases and J by 2 bases, with 4 bases of the junction left unmatched. The CDR3 runs 15 residues. CDR3 sequence reads: CASSTRGGTYNEQFF. CDR3 DNA: TGTGCCAGTAGTACTCGGGGGGGTACCTACAATGAGCAGTTCTTC.

Comments on this clone: At one of its ends the junction is not consistent with the germline gene, which may arise from a read error. CDR3 loop: CAGSSATSTDTQYF. Written as DNA, the CDR3 is TGTGCCGGCAGCTCGGCGACTAGCACAGATACGCAGTATTTT. The genes are TRBV5-4 and TRBJ2-3; D unresolved. Germline loops: CDR1 SGHNT, CDR2 YYREEE (reference sequence). The CDR3 is 14 residues long.

The chain recombines TRBV30 with TRBJ2-3; no firm D call. Germline CDR1 reads GTSNPN; CDR2 reads SVGIG (reference sequence). The CDR3 covers 14 residues. Trimming took 1 base from V and 2 from J, leaving 10 bases between them. The CDR3 loop is CAWSGLTATDTQYF. Written as DNA, the CDR3 is TGTGCCTGGAGTGGACTGACCGCCACAGATACGCAGTATTTT.

Regarding this clone: Other nucleotide sequences in the sample specify the same CDR3. This sequence joins TRBV5-1 and TRBJ2-7; 8 nucleotides line up with TRBD2. Trimming cost V 5 bases and J 3 bases; bases outside gene matches: 10. The CDR3 is 15 amino acids. Germline CDR1 reads SGHRS; CDR2 reads YFSETQ. Here the CDR3 DNA reads TGCGCCAGCAGTCCCCGGGGTAGCGGGGTCTACGAGCAGTACTTC. Translating it yields CASSPRGSGVYEQYF.

The rearrangement joins TRBV7-3 to TRBJ2-3, with a possible D match to TRBD2 (7 bases). This CDR3 region has 15 residues. V dropped 2 bases and J dropped 3 bases, with 12 bases sitting between them. The V gene's germline CDR1 is SGHTA and CDR2 FQGTGA. In nucleotides, the CDR3 is TGTGCCAGCAGCTTAGTGGGAGGGGGGACAGATACGCAGTATTTT. Translated: CASSLVGGGTDTQYF.